The sequence of this T cell receptor (beta chain) was determined in a study of neoadjuvant nivolumab and ipilimumab in lung cancer (dated by TCRdb to about 2020). Regarding the complete study: Intravenous nivolumab was dosed at 3 mg/kg on days 1, 15 and 29, and in the combination arm ipilimumab 1 mg/kg was added on day 1 only. The primary trial endpoint was the major pathologic response (MPR) rate in the intention-to-treat population in each study arm. The trial treated 40 to 45 patients with operable NSCLC: some 23 were randomized to nivolumab monotherapy and around 20 to nivolumab plus ipilimumab. The study compared TCR repertoires in pretherapy (baseline) peripheral blood with TCR repertoires in tumors resected at surgery following neoadjuvant immune checkpoint blockade. Matched pretherapy and resected tumor pairs were analyzed for seven patients, of whom four received nivolumab and three received nivolumab plus ipilimumab.

A note on this clone: The antigen it binds to is not known. No base quality values were provided; no much bigger clone lies one nucleotide off.

Per the publication, the time point label means: at surgical resection after neoadjuvant nivolumab +/- ipilimumab. The samples were taken from NEOSTAR, a phase 2 randomized trial in operable NSCLC that tested neoadjuvant nivolumab or nivolumab plus ipilimumab, followed by surgery. The library was obtained by the immunoSEQ multiplex PCR assay. In the source study's methods: Richness and clonality were used to summarize the repertoires, and clones that significantly expanded or contracted between pre- and post-therapy samples were identified. In its TCRdb copy, this immuneACCESS table keeps in-frame sequences only and misses some clones. Where compared with another copy, unresolved V genes explain less than half of these, and the others have no known cause. The V and J calls and clone size are taken from that table; D and trimming were inferred from the DNA. This sample is represented by some 20,000 clones; around 77% of them were singletons. In total, the top ten clones hold around 10% of the sample.

Study-level results and caveats: Compared with tumor-adjacent uninvolved lung, resected tumors had greater TCR richness and clonality, and increases showed up in more of the dual-therapy-treated tumors. From pretherapy to surgery, tumor T-cell richness and clonality increased in three of three dual-therapy tumors but in only two of four nivolumab-treated tumors. A small number of samples was subjected to TCR sequencing. There was no significant correlation between TCR clonality and pathologic tumor regression, and just a single major-pathologic-response sample was available for the clonality-regression analysis. Pretherapy blood TCR richness correlated positively with richness in tumors resected after neoadjuvant therapy (Spearman R of about 0.82).

Trimming removed 4 bases from V and 1 base from J, leaving 8 bases between the germline ends. Reading the germline V gene (reference sequence) gives CDR1 SGHNT and CDR2 YYREEE. There are 13 amino acids in the CDR3, from cysteine to phenylalanine inclusive. Only CDR3 DNA remains: 39 bases, in frame from the first base. This sequence uses TRBV5-4 and TRBJ1-1, and the D gene may be TRBD1, 6 bases matching. The input for sequencing was tumor tissue, taken after neoadjuvant nivolumab, alone or with ipilimumab, at or shortly before surgery. The receptor comes from an adult with non-small cell lung cancer. The CDR3: CASSGQRNTEAFF. The nucleotide sequence reads as follows: TGTGCCAGCAGCGGACAGCGGAACACTGAAGCTTTCTTT.